Listed below are T cell receptor beta chains from one sample, sequenced in a study of radiotherapy plus CTLA-4 blockade in lung cancer. Repertoires were generated with immunoSEQ multiplex PCR, while TCRdb's copy carries only in-frame clones and drops some. Seen here are 75,000 to 95,000 clones, roughly 85% observed once, and the top ten hold about 25%. The sample consisted of peripheral blood, taken from a patient treated with radiotherapy plus ipilimumab. These receptors were collected from a human donor with non-small cell lung cancer that progressed on radiotherapy plus ipilimumab. Both conserved end residues are part of each CDR3. Each record gives: D gene, CDR3 length, clone size, J gene, V gene, CDR3 DNA, CDR3 protein. D genes are given only for firm matches. Only part of the rows carry a size: once, few, many, or a class if the clone is expanded.

TRBD1 15 once TRBJ1-1 TRBV7-6 TGTGCCAGCAGCTTAGTACGACAGGGCGACACTGAAGCTTTCTTT CASSLVRQGDTEAFF
NA 16 NA TRBJ2-1 TRBV10-3 TGTGCCATCAGTGGGTTCGGGAGTCTAGGTTTGGATGAGCAGTTCTTC CAISGFGSLGLDEQFF
TRBD1 15 NA TRBJ2-5 TRBV18 TGTGCCAGCTCACCCCGACAGGGGGCGCGGGAGACCCAGTACTTC CASSPRQGARETQYF
NA 14 NA TRBJ1-3 TRBV10-1 TGCGCCAGCTGTCAGGGGTATCCTGGAAACACCATATATTTT CASCQGYPGNTIYF
TRBD1 14 NA TRBJ1-5 TRBV28 TGTGCCAGCAGTTTTGGACAGGGGAAGGAGCCCCAGCATTTT CASSFGQGKEPQHF
TRBD1 13 NA TRBJ1-1 TRBV7-7 TGTGCTAGCAGCTTGGCACAGGGGGCTGAAGCTTTCTTT CASSLAQGAEAFF
NA 14 NA TRBJ1-1 TRBV11-2 TGTGCCAGCAGCTTGGGGGCAGGGAACACTGAAGCTTTCTTT CASSLGAGNTEAFF
NA 15 NA TRBJ1-1 TRBV21-1 TGTGCCAGCAGCAAAGAAGGCCCGAATTTAACTGAAGCTTTCTTT CASSKEGPNLTEAFF
NA 13 NA TRBJ2-7 TRBV4-1 TGCGCCAGCAGCCAAGGGGAATTCTACGAGCAGTACTTC CASSQGEFYEQYF
TRBD1 15 NA TRBJ1-5 TRBV7-6 TGTGCCAGCAGCCCAGGGGACAGGGGAAATCAGCCCCAGCATTTT CASSPGDRGNQPQHF
NA 13 NA TRBJ2-2 TRBV11-2 TGTGCCAGCAGCTTAGCGGAGACCGGGGAGCTGTTTTTT CASSLAETGELFF
TRBD2 19 NA TRBJ2-1 TRBV12-5 TGTGCTAGTGGTCGAACGAGGGTGGCGGGAGCGGGTGCACACGATGAGCAGTTCTTC CASGRTRVAGAGAHDEQFF
NA 17 few TRBJ1-5 TRBV4-1 TGCGCCAGCAGCCAAGTTCCCAGGACAGTGGGCAATCAGCCCCAGCATTTT CASSQVPRTVGNQPQHF
TRBD2 13 NA TRBJ2-7 TRBV19 TGTGCCACCTCCATAGCGGGAGGCTACGAGCAGTACTTC CATSIAGGYEQYF
NA 17 NA TRBJ2-2 TRBV5-1 TGCGCCAGCAGCTTGGAGTTCAGGGGCACGAACACCGGGGAGCTGTTTTTT CASSLEFRGTNTGELFF
NA 14 once TRBJ2-3 TRBV7-9 TGTGCCAGCAGCTTAGCCGGGGAAGCAGATACGCAGTATTTT CASSLAGEADTQYF
TRBD1 15 NA TRBJ2-2 TRBV10-3 TGTGCCATCAGTCCCGGGACAGGGTTTGACGGGGAGCTGTTTTTT CAISPGTGFDGELFF
NA 13 NA TRBJ1-5 TRBV10-1 TGCGCCAGCAGTGAGCGTCTTGGGCAGCCCCAGCATTTT CASSERLGQPQHF
NA 16 NA TRBJ2-5 TRBV27 TGTGCCAGCAGCACCCAAAGCATGGGGGCCGGAGAGACCCAGTACTTC CASSTQSMGAGETQYF
NA 16 NA TRBJ1-3 TRBV9 TGTGCCAGCAGCCCCTTGTTAGCCGACTCTGGAAACACCATATATTTT CASSPLLADSGNTIYF
NA 15 once TRBJ1-3 TRBV6-5 TGTGCCAGCAGCCCCAAGGACATCGGGGGAAACACCATATATTTT CASSPKDIGGNTIYF
TRBD1 14 NA TRBJ1-2 TRBV7-3 TGTGCCAGCTCGGAACCGGGACAGGGGGTCGGCTACACCTTC CASSEPGQGVGYTF
NA 13 NA TRBJ2-7 TRBV7-8 TGTGCCAGCAGCTTTGCTCAGGGTTACGAGCAGTACTTC CASSFAQGYEQYF
NA 11 NA TRBJ2-1 TRBV9 TGTGCGTGCCTGCAGCCTAATGAGCAGTTCTTC CACLQPNEQFF